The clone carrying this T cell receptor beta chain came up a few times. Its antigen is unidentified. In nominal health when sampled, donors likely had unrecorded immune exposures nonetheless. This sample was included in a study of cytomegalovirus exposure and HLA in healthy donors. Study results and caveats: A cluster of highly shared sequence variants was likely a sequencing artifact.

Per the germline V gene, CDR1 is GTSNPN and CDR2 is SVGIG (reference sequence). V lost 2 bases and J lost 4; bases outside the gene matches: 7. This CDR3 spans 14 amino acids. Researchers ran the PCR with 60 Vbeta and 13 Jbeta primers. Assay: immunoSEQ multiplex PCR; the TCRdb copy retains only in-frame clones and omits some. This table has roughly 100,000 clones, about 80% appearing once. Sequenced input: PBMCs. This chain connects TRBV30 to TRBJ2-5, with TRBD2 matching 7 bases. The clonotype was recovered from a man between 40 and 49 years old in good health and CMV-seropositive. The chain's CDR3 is CAWSSGLDVETQYF. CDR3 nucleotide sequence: TGTGCCTGGAGTTCCGGACTAGATGTAGAGACCCAGTACTTC. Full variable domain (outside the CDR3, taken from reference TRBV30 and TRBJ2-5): SQTIHQWPATLVQPVGSPLSLECTVEGTSNPNLYWYRQAAGRGLQLLFYSVGIGQISSEVPQNLSASRPQDRQFILSSKKLLLSDSGFYLCAWSSGLDVETQYFGPGTRLLVL.